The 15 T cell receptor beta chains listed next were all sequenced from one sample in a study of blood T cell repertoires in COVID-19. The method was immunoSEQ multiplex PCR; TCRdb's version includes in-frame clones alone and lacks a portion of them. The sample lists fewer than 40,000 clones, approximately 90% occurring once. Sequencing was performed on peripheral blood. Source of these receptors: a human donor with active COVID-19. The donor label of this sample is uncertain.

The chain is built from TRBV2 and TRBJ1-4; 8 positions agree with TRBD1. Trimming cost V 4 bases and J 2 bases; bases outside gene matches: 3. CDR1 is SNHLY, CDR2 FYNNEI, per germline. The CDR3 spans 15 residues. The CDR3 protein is CASSGDRGTNEKLFF. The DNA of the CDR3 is TGTGCCAGCAGTGGAGACAGGGGTACTAATGAAAAACTGTTTTTT. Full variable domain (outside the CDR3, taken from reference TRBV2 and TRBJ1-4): EPEVTQTPSHQVTQMGQEVILRCVPISNHLYFYWYRQILGQKVEFLVSFYNNEISEKSEIFDDQFSVERPDGSNFTLKIRSTKLEDSAMYFCASSGDRGTNEKLFFGSGTQLSVL.

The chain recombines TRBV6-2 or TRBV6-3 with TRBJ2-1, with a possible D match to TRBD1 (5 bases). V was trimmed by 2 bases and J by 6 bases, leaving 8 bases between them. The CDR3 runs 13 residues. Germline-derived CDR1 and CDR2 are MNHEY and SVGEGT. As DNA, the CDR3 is TGTGCCAGCAGTTACGGACAAATCAATGAGCAGTTCTTC. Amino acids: CASSYGQINEQFF.

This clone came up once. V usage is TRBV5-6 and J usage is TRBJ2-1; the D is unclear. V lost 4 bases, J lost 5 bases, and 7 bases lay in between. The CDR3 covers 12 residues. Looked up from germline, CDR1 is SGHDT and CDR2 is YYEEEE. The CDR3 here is CASSLTHNEQFF. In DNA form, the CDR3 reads TGTGCCAGCAGCCTCACTCACAATGAGCAGTTCTTC.

CDR3 nucleotides: TGTGCCACCAGGCTTCTCGGACAGGGAGCTAACTATGGCTACACCTTC. Amino acid sequence: CATRLLGQGANYGYTF. The chain couples TRBV15 to TRBJ1-2; 8 bases are a match to TRBD1. V was pared by 6 bases and J by 0 bases, with 9 bases of the junction left unmatched. Germline CDR1 and CDR2: LNHNV and YYDKDF (reference sequence). The CDR3 consists of 16 residues.

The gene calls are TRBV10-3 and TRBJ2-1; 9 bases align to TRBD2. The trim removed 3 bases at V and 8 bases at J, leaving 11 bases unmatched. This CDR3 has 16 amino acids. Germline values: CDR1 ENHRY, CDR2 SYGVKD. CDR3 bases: TGTGCCATCAGTGAATCAGCGGGAGGTACGGGCGATGAGCAGTTCTTC. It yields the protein CAISESAGGTGDEQFF.

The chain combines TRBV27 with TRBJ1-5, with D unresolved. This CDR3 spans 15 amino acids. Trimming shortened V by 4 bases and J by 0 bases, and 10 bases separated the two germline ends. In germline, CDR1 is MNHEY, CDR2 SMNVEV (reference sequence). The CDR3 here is CASSSGVYSNQPQHF. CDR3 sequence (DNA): TGTGCCAGCAGTTCGGGAGTATATAGCAATCAGCCCCAGCATTTT.

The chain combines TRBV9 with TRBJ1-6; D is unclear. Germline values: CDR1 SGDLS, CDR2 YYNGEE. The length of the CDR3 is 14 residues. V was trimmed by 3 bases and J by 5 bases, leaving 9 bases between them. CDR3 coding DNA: TGTGCCAGCAGCGCGACACCGAATAATTCACCCCTCCACTTT. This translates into CASSATPNNSPLHF.

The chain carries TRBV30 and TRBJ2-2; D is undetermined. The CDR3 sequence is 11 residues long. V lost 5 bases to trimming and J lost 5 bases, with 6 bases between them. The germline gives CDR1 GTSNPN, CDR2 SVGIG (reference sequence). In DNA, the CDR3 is TGTGCCTGGGGCGTTACCGGGGAGCTGTTTTTT. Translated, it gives CAWGVTGELFF.

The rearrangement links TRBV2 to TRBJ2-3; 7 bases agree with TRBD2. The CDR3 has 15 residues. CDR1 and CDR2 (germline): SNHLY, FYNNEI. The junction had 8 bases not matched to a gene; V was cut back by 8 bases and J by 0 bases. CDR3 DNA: TGTGCCAGCGGGGAGGGGCGTTTTAGCACAGATACGCAGTATTTT. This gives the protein CASGEGRFSTDTQYF.

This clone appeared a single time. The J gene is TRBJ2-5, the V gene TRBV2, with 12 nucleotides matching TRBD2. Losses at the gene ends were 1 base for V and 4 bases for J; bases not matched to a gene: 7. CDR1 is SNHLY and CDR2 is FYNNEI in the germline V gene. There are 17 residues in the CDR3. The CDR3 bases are TGTGCCAGCAGTGAAGGGGCTAGCGGGGGGGCCATAGAGACCCAGTACTTC. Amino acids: CASSEGASGGAIETQYF.

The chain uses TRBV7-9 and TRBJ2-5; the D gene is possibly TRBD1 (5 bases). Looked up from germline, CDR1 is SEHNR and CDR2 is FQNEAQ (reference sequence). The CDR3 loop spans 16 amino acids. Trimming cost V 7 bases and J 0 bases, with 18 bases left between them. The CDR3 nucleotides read TGTGCCAGCACTAAAGGGGTAGCTTCATACCAAGAGACCCAGTACTTC. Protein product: CASTKGVASYQETQYF.

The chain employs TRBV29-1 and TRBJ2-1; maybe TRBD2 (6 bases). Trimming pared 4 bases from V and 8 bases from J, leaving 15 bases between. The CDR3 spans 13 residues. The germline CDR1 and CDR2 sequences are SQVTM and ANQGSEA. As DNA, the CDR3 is TGCAGCGTTGTGCGGGATTCCGCGGATGAGCAGTTCTTC. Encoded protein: CSVVRDSADEQFF.

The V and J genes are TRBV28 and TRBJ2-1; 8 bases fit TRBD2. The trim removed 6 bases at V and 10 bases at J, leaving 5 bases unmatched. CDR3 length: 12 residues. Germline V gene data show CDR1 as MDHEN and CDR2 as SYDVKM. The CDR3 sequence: CASSRGGQEQFF. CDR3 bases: TGTGCCAGCAGCCGGGGGGGCCAGGAGCAGTTCTTC.

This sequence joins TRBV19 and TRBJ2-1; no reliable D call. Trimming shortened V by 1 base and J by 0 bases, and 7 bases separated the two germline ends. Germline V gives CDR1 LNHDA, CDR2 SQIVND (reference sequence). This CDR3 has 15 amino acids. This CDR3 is CASSIAQNSYNEQFF. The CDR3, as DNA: TGTGCCAGTAGTATAGCCCAAAACTCCTACAATGAGCAGTTCTTC. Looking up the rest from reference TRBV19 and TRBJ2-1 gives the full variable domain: DGGITQSPKYLFRKEGQNVTLSCEQNLNHDAMYWYRQDPGQGLRLIYYSQIVNDFQKGDIAEGYSVSREKKESFPLTVTSAQKNPTAFYLCASSIAQNSYNEQFFGPGTRLTVL.

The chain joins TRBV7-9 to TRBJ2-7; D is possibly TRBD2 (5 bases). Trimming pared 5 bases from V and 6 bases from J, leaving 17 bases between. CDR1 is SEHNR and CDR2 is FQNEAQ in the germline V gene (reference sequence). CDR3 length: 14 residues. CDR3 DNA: TGTGCCAGCAGCCCACCAGGCAGGACTGTCGAGCAGTACTTC. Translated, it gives CASSPPGRTVEQYF.